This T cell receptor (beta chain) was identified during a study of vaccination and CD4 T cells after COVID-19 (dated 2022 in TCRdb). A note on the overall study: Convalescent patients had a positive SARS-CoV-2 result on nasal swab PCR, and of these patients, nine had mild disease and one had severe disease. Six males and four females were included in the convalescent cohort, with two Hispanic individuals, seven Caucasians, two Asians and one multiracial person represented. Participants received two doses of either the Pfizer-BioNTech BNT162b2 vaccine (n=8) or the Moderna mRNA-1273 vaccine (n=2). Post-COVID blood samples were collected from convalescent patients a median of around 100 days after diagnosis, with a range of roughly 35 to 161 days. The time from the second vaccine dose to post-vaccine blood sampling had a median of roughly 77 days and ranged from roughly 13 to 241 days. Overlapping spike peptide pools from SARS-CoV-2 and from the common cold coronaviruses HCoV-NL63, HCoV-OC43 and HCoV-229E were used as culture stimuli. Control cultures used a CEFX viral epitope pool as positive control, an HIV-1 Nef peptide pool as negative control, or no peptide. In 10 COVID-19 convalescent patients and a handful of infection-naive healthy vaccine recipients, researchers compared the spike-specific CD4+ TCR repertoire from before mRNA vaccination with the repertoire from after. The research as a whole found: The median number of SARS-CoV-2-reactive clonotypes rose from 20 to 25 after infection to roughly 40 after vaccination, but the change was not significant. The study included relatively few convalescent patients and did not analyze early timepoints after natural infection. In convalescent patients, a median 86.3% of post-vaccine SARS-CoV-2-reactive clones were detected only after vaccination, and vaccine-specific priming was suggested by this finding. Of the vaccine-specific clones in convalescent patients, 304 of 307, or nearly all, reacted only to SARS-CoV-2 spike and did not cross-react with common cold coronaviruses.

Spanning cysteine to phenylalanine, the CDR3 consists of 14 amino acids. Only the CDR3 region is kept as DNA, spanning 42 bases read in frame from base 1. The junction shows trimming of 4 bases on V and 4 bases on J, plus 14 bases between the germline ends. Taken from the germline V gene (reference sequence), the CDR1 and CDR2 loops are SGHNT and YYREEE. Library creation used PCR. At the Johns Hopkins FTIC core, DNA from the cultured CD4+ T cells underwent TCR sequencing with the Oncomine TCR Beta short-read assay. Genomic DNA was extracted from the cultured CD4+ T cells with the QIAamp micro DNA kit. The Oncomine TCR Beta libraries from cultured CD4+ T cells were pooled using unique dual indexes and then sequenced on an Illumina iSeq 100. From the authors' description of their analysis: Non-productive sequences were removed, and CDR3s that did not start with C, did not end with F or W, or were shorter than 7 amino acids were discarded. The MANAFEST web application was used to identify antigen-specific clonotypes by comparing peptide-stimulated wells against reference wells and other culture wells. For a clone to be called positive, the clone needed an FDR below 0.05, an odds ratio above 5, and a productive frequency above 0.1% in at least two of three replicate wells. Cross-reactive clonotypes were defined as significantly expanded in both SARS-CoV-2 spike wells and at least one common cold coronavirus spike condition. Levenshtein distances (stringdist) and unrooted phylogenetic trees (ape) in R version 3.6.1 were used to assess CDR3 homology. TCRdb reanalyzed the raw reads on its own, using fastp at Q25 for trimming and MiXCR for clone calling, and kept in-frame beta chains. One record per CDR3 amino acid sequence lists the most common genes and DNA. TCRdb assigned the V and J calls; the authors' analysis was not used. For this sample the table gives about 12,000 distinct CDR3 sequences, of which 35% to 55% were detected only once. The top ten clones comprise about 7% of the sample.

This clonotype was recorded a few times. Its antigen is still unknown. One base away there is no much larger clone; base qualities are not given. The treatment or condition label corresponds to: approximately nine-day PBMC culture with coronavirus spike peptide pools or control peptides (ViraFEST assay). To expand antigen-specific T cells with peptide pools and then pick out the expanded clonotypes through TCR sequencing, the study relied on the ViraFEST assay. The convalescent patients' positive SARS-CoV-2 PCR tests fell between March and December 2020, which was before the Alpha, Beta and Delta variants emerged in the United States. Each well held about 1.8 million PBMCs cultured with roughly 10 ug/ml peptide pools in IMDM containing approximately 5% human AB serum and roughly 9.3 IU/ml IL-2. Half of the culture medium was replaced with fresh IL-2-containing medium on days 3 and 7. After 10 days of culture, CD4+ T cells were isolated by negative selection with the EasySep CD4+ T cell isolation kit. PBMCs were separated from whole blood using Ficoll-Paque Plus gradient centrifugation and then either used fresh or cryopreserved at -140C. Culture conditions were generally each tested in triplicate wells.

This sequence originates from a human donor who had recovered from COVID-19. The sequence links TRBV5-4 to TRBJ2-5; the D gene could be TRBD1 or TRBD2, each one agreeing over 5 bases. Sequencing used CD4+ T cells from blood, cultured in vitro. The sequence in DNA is TGTGCCAGCAGCAAAAACCGGGACGGAGAGACCCAGTACTTC. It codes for CASSKNRDGETQYF. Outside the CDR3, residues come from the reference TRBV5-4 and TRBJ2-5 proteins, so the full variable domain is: ETGVTQSPTHLIKTRGQQVTLRCSSQSGHNTVSWYQQALGQGPQFIFQYYREEENGRGNFPPRFSGLQFPNYSSELNVNALELDDSALYLCASSKNRDGETQYFGPGTRLLVL.